A single sample is the source of the 21 T cell receptor beta chains below, sequenced in a study of vaccination effects on CD4 cells after COVID-19. These TCRs' antigens remain unknown. Using immunoSEQ multiplex PCR, the repertoire was profiled, and TCRdb retains in-frame clones only, with some absent. The sample consists of 20,000 to 30,000 clones, 60% to 80% of them appearing once. ViraFEST used viral peptide pools to expand antigen-specific CD4+ T cells before sequencing. Having been cultured for 10 days, the cells underwent CD4+ T cell isolation. Two-dose vaccination with either BNT162b2 or mRNA-1273 was given to the participants. The source material was CD4+ T cells from PBMCs cultured with SARS-CoV-2 spike peptides, sampled after COVID-19 vaccination. Receptors were obtained from a human donor who received a COVID-19 vaccine. Some clones in this sample may be carry-over from other donors' samples.

This clone was observed a handful of times. This rearrangement joins TRBV5-4 to TRBJ1-2, with D unresolved. The CDR3 runs to 16 residues. The germline CDR1 and CDR2 sequences are SGHNT and YYREEE (reference sequence). V dropped 5 bases and J dropped 2 bases, with 19 bases sitting between them. CDR3 nucleotide sequence: TGTGCCAGCAGTCAGTTTATTCGGGTACAAAACTATGGCTACACCTTC. Amino acids: CASSQFIRVQNYGYTF.

The chain carries TRBV6-2 or TRBV6-3 and TRBJ2-3; D is ambiguous. Germline V gene data show CDR1 as MNHEY and CDR2 as SVGEGT. The CDR3 has 11 residues. With 6 bases removed from V and 3 bases from J, the gap between germline ends came to 4 bases. CDR3 in DNA: TGTGCCAGCAGCAATACAGATACGCAGTATTTT. Encoded protein: CASSNTDTQYF.

The CDR3 region is CASSPRDSRSYNEQFF. The CDR3 DNA sequence: TGTGCCAGCAGCCCCCGGGACTCCCGCTCCTACAATGAGCAGTTCTTC. The J gene is TRBJ2-1, the V gene TRBV7-8, with D possibly TRBD2 on 6 matching bases. Trimming took off 5 bases at V and 0 bases at J, with 14 bases between the two ends. CDR3 length equals 16 residues. CDR1 and CDR2 from the germline V gene are SGHVS and FQNEAQ.

The chain joins TRBV5-5 to TRBJ1-4; D gene ambiguous. V was shortened by 4 bases and J by 0 bases, with 13 bases between the two germline ends. This CDR3 has 16 amino acids. In germline, CDR1 is SGHKS, CDR2 YYEKEE (reference sequence). CDR3 residues: CASSKTANPTNEKLFF. In nucleotides, the CDR3 is TGTGCCAGCAGCAAAACAGCTAACCCAACTAATGAAAAACTGTTTTTT.

The V gene is TRBV2, the J gene TRBJ2-5; a weak D match, TRBD1 (6 bases). The V and J ends lost 6 bases and 2 bases respectively, with 16 bases between them. The CDR3 totals 15 residues. Germline V gene sequence: CDR1 SNHLY, CDR2 FYNNEI. The CDR3 loop is CASSSSGTRQETQYF. The CDR3 nucleotides are TGTGCCAGCAGCTCCTCCGGGACACGGCAAGAGACCCAGTACTTC.

The chain employs TRBV6-2 or TRBV6-3 and TRBJ2-7, with TRBD2 matching over 7 bases. CDR3 length: 15 amino acids. With 2 bases clipped from V and 1 base from J, the junction kept 5 bases outside the gene matches. CDR1 MNHEY and CDR2 SVGEGT come from the germline V gene. CDR3 in DNA: TGTGCCAGCAGTTACGAGGGGACTACTTCCTACGAGCAGTACGTC. Translating it yields CASSYEGTTSYEQYV.

The chain is built from TRBV7-9 and TRBJ2-7; tentatively, D is TRBD2 (5 bases). V lost 8 bases and J lost 6, with 14 bases in between. This CDR3 contains 12 residues. The germline CDR1 and CDR2 sequences are SEHNR and FQNEAQ (reference sequence). This CDR3 is CASGLNTGEQYF. The CDR3 DNA is TGTGCCAGCGGACTCAATACGGGCGAGCAGTACTTC.

The rearrangement links TRBV28 to TRBJ1-5; D not resolved. This CDR3 has 14 amino acids. V dropped 2 bases and J dropped 11 bases, with 16 bases sitting between them. The germline V gene encodes CDR1 MDHEN and CDR2 SYDVKM. CDR3 sequence (DNA): TGTGCCAGCAGTTTAAGCAGAACTTTGGTGGCCCAGCATTTT. Protein sequence: CASSLSRTLVAQHF. Based on the CDR3 plus reference TRBV28 and TRBJ1-5, the full variable domain is DVKVTQSSRYLVKRTGEKVFLECVQDMDHENMFWYRQDPGLGLRLIYFSYDVKMKEKGDIPEGYSVSREKKERFSLILESASTNQTSMYLCASSLSRTLVAQHFGDGTRLSIL.

The CDR3 sequence is CASSPISTERGQHF. The CDR3 DNA reads as TGTGCCAGCAGTCCAATCTCGACCGAGCGTGGCCAGCATTTT. This chain uses TRBV6-2 or TRBV6-3 with TRBJ1-5; D is undetermined. This CDR3 contains 14 residues. V lost 5 bases and J 12 bases, leaving 20 bases between the germline ends. Germline loops: CDR1 MNHEY, CDR2 SVGEGT.

This clone came up a few times. The CDR3 sequence is CATSDPDRVNQPQHF. In DNA form, the CDR3 reads TGTGCCACCAGTGATCCGGACAGGGTCAATCAGCCCCAGCATTTT. This chain links TRBV24-1 with TRBJ1-5; 8 bases map to TRBD1. J was trimmed by 3 bases and V by 3 bases; bases with no gene match: 3. This CDR3 is built from 15 residues. CDR1 and CDR2 from the germline V gene are KGHDR and SFDVKD.

In its sample, this clone was seen once. The gene calls are TRBV6-6 and TRBJ2-7; no reliable D call. The V end was cut by 4 bases, the J end by 1 base, with 5 bases between. Per the germline V gene, CDR1 is MNHNY and CDR2 is SVGAGI (reference sequence). The CDR3 totals 12 residues. The CDR3 coding sequence is TGTGCCAGCAGTTCCCTTTCCTACGAGCAGTACGTC. Residues: CASSSLSYEQYV.

The J gene is TRBJ1-2, the V gene TRBV18; 9 positions match TRBD1. Trimming cost V 3 bases and J 6 bases; bases outside gene matches: 5. Germline CDR1 and CDR2: KGHSH and LQKENI. CDR3 length: 14 residues. This chain's CDR3 is CASSPGTGRDGYTF. The CDR3, as DNA: TGTGCCAGCTCACCTGGGACAGGGAGGGATGGCTACACCTTC. The variable domain in full, completed from reference TRBV18 and TRBJ1-2, reads NAGVMQNPRHLVRRRGQEARLRCSPMKGHSHVYWYRQLPEEGLKFMVYLQKENIIDESGMPKERFSAEFPKEGPSILRIQQVVRGDSAAYFCASSPGTGRDGYTFGSGTRLTVV.

The table lists this clone with a count of one. The genes are TRBV6-5 and TRBJ1-2; D is unresolved. Trimming removed 2 bases from V and 7 bases from J, with 14 bases in between. The CDR3 extends over 14 amino acids. Germline V gene sequence: CDR1 MNHEY, CDR2 SVGAGI. This chain's CDR3 is CASSYNDEGVGYTF. The CDR3 DNA reads as TGTGCCAGCAGTTACAATGACGAAGGAGTTGGCTACACCTTC.

The J gene is TRBJ2-2, the V gene TRBV7-2; no definite D call. The CDR3 covers 12 residues. V was pared by 5 bases and J by 7 bases, with 8 bases between. Germline CDR1 is SGHTA and CDR2 is FQGNSA. CDR3 protein: CASSPYGGELFF. DNA of the CDR3: TGTGCCAGCAGCCCCTACGGCGGGGAGCTGTTTTTT.

The genes are TRBV10-2 and TRBJ1-5; D ambiguous. CDR1 and CDR2 (germline): WSHSY, SAAADI. V gave up 5 bases and J gave up 0 bases, with 5 bases separating them. The CDR3 has 13 amino acids. The CDR3 loop is CASSLHSNQPQHF. As DNA, the CDR3 is TGCGCCAGCAGTTTACATAGCAATCAGCCCCAGCATTTT.

In its sample, this clone was seen once. The chain carries TRBV11-2 and TRBJ1-2; TRBD1 matches at 8 bases. The trim removed 5 bases at V and 7 bases at J, leaving 9 bases unmatched. CDR1 and CDR2 (germline): SGHAT, FQNNGV. The CDR3 runs to 14 residues. CDR3 protein: CASSKQGAGGGYTF. In DNA form, the CDR3 reads TGTGCCAGCAGCAAGCAGGGGGCCGGGGGTGGCTACACCTTC.

The chain combines TRBV6-5 with TRBJ1-1; the match to TRBD1 covers 7 bases. CDR1 is MNHEY, CDR2 SVGAGI, per germline. V was pared by 4 bases and J by 0 bases, with 2 bases of the junction left unmatched. The CDR3 is 14 residues long. CDR3 coding DNA: TGTGCCAGCAGTTCTACAGGGGTGAACACTGAAGCTTTCTTT. This gives the protein CASSSTGVNTEAFF.

V and J are TRBV9 and TRBJ2-1; TRBD2 matches 8 bases. This CDR3 comprises 15 residues. V gave up 2 bases and J gave up 6 bases; unmatched junction bases: 7. From germline, CDR1 is SGDLS and CDR2 YYNGEE. The CDR3 DNA is TGTGCCAGCAGCGTTAGTAGCGGGGAGGGCAATGAGCAGTTCTTC. It specifies CASSVSSGEGNEQFF. Drawing the rest from reference TRBV9 and TRBJ2-1, the complete variable domain is DSGVTQTPKHLITATGQRVTLRCSPRSGDLSVYWYQQSLDQGLQFLIQYYNGEERAKGNILERFSAQQFPDLHSELNLSSLELGDSALYFCASSVSSGEGNEQFFGPGTRLTVL.

This chain connects TRBV28 to TRBJ2-3, with 8 bases aligning to TRBD2. The CDR3 spans 14 residues. The junction had 5 bases not matched to a gene; V was cut back by 5 bases and J by 4 bases. CDR1 and CDR2 from the germline V gene are MDHEN and SYDVKM. The CDR3 nucleotides are TGTGCCAGCAGTCCCGCGGGGGGCCCAGATACGCAGTATTTT. Translation: CASSPAGGPDTQYF.

The rearrangement links TRBV3-1 (or the pseudogene TRBV3-2) to TRBJ1-1; possibly TRBD1 for D (6 bases). Germline CDR1 and CDR2: LGHDT and YNNKEL (reference sequence). Between the trimmed V and J ends, which lost 3 bases and 1 base, there was a span of 9 bases. CDR3 length: 14 amino acids. The CDR3 nucleotides are TGTGCCAGCAGCCACGACAGGAGGAACACTGAAGCTTTCTTT. This encodes CASSHDRRNTEAFF.

The chain uses TRBV18 and TRBJ2-7; D is undetermined. V lost 2 bases to trimming and J lost 4 bases, with 15 bases between them. The germline V gene has CDR1 KGHSH and CDR2 LQKENI. The CDR3 sequence is 15 residues long. The CDR3 sequence: CASSPGLSGLYEQYV. CDR3 bases: TGTGCCAGCTCACCAGGCCTATCCGGGCTTTACGAGCAGTACGTC.